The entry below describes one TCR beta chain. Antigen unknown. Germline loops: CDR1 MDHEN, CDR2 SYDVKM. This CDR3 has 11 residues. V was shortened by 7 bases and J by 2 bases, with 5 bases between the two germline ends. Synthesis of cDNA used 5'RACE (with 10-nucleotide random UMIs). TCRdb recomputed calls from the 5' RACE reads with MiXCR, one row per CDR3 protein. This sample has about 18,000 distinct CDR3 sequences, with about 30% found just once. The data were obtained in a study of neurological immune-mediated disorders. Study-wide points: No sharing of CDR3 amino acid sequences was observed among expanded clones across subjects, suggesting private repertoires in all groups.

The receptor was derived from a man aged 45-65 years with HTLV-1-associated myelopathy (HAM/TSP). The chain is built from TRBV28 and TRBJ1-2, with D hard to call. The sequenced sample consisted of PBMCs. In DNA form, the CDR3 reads TGTGCCAGCATGCTAAACTATGGCTACACCTTC. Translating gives CASMLNYGYTF.